Following are 16 T cell receptor beta chains from one sample sequenced in a study of blood T cells in healthy people across ages. A second roughly 6 to 12 cycle PCR used barcoded and J-beta primers. TCRdb reanalysed the 5' RACE reads using MiXCR and keeps one entry per CDR3 protein. The sample has over 600,000 distinct CDR3 sequences; over 20% are singletons. Specimen: blood. The receptors come from a man in his 70s in good health.

The J gene is TRBJ1-2, the V gene TRBV19, with D maybe TRBD1 (6 bases). CDR1 LNHDA and CDR2 SQIVND come from the germline V gene (reference sequence). The CDR3 is 14 residues long. V was pared by 6 bases and J by 4 bases, with 15 bases between. The CDR3 DNA reads TGTGCCAGTAGGTCAGGGGCGCGAGGCTATGGCTACACCTTC. This sequence encodes CASRSGARGYGYTF.

This clonotype was counted only a few times. This chain's CDR3 is CSASPPAGRGSSTDTQYF. The DNA of the CDR3 is TGCAGTGCTAGCCCCCCGGCGGGCAGGGGATCTAGCACAGATACGCAGTATTTT. The V call is TRBV20-1, the J call TRBJ2-3; a possible D gene is TRBD1 (6 bases). The CDR3 runs to 18 residues. The germline CDR1 and CDR2 sequences are DFQATT and SNEGSKA (reference sequence). The V gene lost 3 bases and the J gene lost 0 bases, with 22 bases spanning the gap.

With respect to this clonotype: Compared with germline, one end of the junction differs, possibly owing to a read error. The V and J genes are TRBV29-1 and TRBJ2-2; possible D gene TRBD2, 5 bases. Germline assignment: CDR1 SQVTM and CDR2 ANQGSEA. This CDR3 is 12 amino acids long. In DNA form, the CDR3 reads TGCAGCGTTGTGGACCTCCTCGGGGAGCTGCTTTTT. It codes for CSVVDLLGELLF.

This clonotype was recorded a few times. The genes are TRBV18 and TRBJ2-7, with 7 bases that match TRBD2. V shed 4 bases and J 1 base; nucleotides not matched to a gene: 4. Germline V gene data show CDR1 as KGHSH and CDR2 as LQKENI. The length of the CDR3 is 14 residues. This chain's CDR3 is CASSHPGGSYEQYF. The CDR3 DNA follows: TGTGCCAGCTCACACCCCGGGGGGTCCTACGAGCAGTACTTC.

CDR3 sequence reads: CASKPEKETQYF. The CDR3 DNA reads TGTGCCAGCAAGCCCGAGAAGGAGACCCAGTACTTC. The genes are TRBV2 and TRBJ2-5; D not resolved. CDR1 and CDR2 from the germline V gene are SNHLY and FYNNEI. This CDR3 is 12 amino acids long. V dropped 7 bases and J dropped 5 bases, with 11 bases sitting between them.

The chain is built from TRBV19 and TRBJ1-4, with D hard to call. CDR1 is LNHDA and CDR2 is SQIVND in the germline V gene (reference sequence). The CDR3 totals 13 residues. Trimming took off 6 bases at V and 8 bases at J, with 13 bases between the two ends. The CDR3 spells CASRRQVEEKLFF. CDR3 bases: TGTGCCAGTAGGAGGCAGGTGGAGGAAAAACTGTTTTTT.

In its sample, this clonotype was seen a few times. This may be a read error, as it is one base from a much larger clone. The chain combines TRBV5-1 with TRBJ2-1; 7 positions match TRBD2. The CDR3 is made up of 16 amino acids. The germline V gene has CDR1 SGHRS and CDR2 YFSETQ. The CDR3 nucleotides read TGCGCCAGCAGCTTGGAGTCTAGCGGATTCTACAATGAGCGGTTCTTC. This codes for CASSLESSGFYNERFF.

The rearrangement joins TRBV6-5 to TRBJ1-2, with 11 bases lining up with TRBD1. V dropped 6 bases and J dropped 4; count of bases not matched to a gene: 7. The CDR3 extends over 15 amino acids. Germline V gene data show CDR1 as MNHEY and CDR2 as SVGAGI. The CDR3: CASRRGQGAFYGYTF. The CDR3 DNA is TGTGCCAGCAGACGAGGACAGGGGGCCTTCTATGGCTACACCTTC.

This clonotype has just a few counts. The gene calls are TRBV7-2 and TRBJ2-1; possible D gene TRBD1, 5 bases. The V end was cut by 5 bases, the J end by 9 bases, with 14 bases between. The CDR3 has 13 amino acids. CDR1 is SGHTA, CDR2 FQGNSA, per germline. CDR3 DNA sequence: TGTGCCAGCAGCCCCTACTTAGGGGCTGAGCAGTTCTTC. It codes for CASSPYLGAEQFF.

J is TRBJ1-5 and V is TRBV28; TRBD1 agrees at 9 bases. CDR3 length: 15 amino acids. Germline V gene lookup returns CDR1 MDHEN and CDR2 SYDVKM. Trimming removed 6 bases from V and 7 bases from J; junction bases left unmatched: 10. The CDR3, as DNA: TGTGCCAGCAGGTCCGTCACAGGGGGCTACCAGCCCCAGCATTTT. As protein: CASRSVTGGYQPQHF. Full variable domain (rest looked up from reference TRBV28 and TRBJ1-5): DVKVTQSSRYLVKRTGEKVFLECVQDMDHENMFWYRQDPGLGLRLIYFSYDVKMKEKGDIPEGYSVSREKKERFSLILESASTNQTSMYLCASRSVTGGYQPQHFGDGTRLSIL.

This rearrangement joins TRBV18 to TRBJ2-5; 10 bases are a match to TRBD2. CDR1 and CDR2 (germline): KGHSH, LQKENI. The CDR3 runs to 16 residues. With 2 bases clipped from V and 1 base from J, the junction kept 4 bases outside the gene matches. CDR3 nucleotide sequence: TGTGCCAGCTCACCAGCGCTAGCGGGAGCCCAAGAGACCCAGTACTTC. Protein: CASSPALAGAQETQYF.

This clonotype was counted between two and nine times. The chain couples TRBV11-1 to TRBJ2-1, with 10 positions matching TRBD2. The CDR3 has 16 amino acids. Looked up from germline, CDR1 is SGHAT and CDR2 is FQDESV (reference sequence). J lost 5 bases, V lost 2 bases, and 6 bases had no gene match. The CDR3 loop is CASSLSPSGSNNEQFF. As DNA, the CDR3 is TGTGCCAGCAGCTTATCCCCTAGCGGGAGTAACAATGAGCAGTTCTTC.

A few counts support this clonotype. The J gene is TRBJ2-5, the V gene TRBV6-1; 8 positions match TRBD2. The germline gives CDR1 MNHNS, CDR2 SASEGT. With V trimmed by 6 bases and J by 3 bases, 12 bases remained unmatched. CDR3 length: 16 residues. CDR3: CASRRSGRGDEETQYF. The DNA for the CDR3 is TGTGCCAGCAGGAGGAGCGGGAGAGGAGACGAAGAGACCCAGTACTTC.

The rearrangement joins TRBV7-3 to TRBJ2-3; TRBD1 matches 7 bases. Germline values: CDR1 SGHTA, CDR2 FQGTGA. V lost 5 bases and J lost 4; bases outside the gene matches: 9. This CDR3 is 15 amino acids long. CDR3 sequence: CASSTRGLGSDTQYF. The CDR3 coding sequence is TGTGCCAGCAGCACAAGGGGGCTAGGCTCAGATACGCAGTATTTT.

This clonotype came up a few times. The rearrangement links TRBV9 to TRBJ1-2; 8 bases agree with TRBD1. From germline, CDR1 is SGDLS and CDR2 YYNGEE. This CDR3 is built from 14 residues. Unmatched junction bases numbered 5, after V lost 3 bases and J lost 4 bases. CDR3 coding DNA: TGTGCCAGCAGCGCAGGACAGGGTTCCTATGGCTACACCTTC. It encodes CASSAGQGSYGYTF.

The V and J genes are TRBV4-1 and TRBJ1-1, with a weak D call TRBD1 (6 bases). Trimming cost V 2 bases and J 3 bases, with 13 bases left between them. The CDR3 extends over 15 amino acids. Germline CDR1 is MGHRA and CDR2 is YSYEKL. This CDR3 is CASSQKQGTDTEAFF. CDR3 bases: TGCGCCAGCAGCCAAAAACAGGGTACGGACACTGAAGCTTTCTTT.